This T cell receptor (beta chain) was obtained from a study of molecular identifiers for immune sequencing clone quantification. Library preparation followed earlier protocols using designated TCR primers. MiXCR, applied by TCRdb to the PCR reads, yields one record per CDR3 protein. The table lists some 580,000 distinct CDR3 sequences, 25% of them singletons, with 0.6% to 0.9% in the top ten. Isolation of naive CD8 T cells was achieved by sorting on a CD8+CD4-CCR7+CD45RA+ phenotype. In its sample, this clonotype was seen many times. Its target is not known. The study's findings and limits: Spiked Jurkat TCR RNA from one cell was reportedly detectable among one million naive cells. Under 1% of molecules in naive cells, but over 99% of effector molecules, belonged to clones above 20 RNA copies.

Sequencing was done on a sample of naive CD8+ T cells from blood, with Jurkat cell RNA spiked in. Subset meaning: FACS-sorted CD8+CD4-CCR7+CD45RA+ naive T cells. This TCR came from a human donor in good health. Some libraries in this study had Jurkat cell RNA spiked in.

In nucleotides, the CDR3 is TGTGCCAGCAGCCAAGGGGACGGGGCAAGCACAGATACGCAGTATTTT. Translated: CASSQGDGASTDTQYF. This sequence joins TRBV14 and TRBJ2-3; D tentatively reads TRBD1 or TRBD2 (5 bases each). The germline V gene encodes CDR1 SGHDN and CDR2 FVKESK. Trimming left V 1 base short and J 0 bases short, with 11 bases between. The CDR3 runs 16 residues.